This T cell receptor beta chain was captured by sequencing in a study of regulatory T cells in long-lasting Graves disease. Study findings and constraints: Persistent disease was associated with favored TRBV28 usage and with favored use of TRBJ1-2 and TRBJ2-5. Fewer public clonotypes were shared by new patients (roughly 970) than by persistent patients (about 3,000).

Time point meaning: persistent/refractory GD, antithyroid drugs over 5 years with positive TRAb. From PBMCs, RNA was extracted and then used to make the TCR library. American Thyroid Association guidelines defined Graves' disease diagnosis. The sample holds many counts of this clonotype. Antigen specificity is unknown. Arm-PCR of CDR3 regions and iRepertoire HTBI primers were used to build TCR beta libraries. Original methodology: Identified across the samples were fewer than 70 TRBV segments and 14 TRBJ segments. TCRdb reprocessed the multiplex PCR reads via MiXCR and lists one record per CDR3 protein. These V and J calls derive from TCRdb rather than the authors' analysis. Of some 370,000 distinct CDR3 sequences in the sample, under 25% are singletons; the top ten hold around 21%. This CDR3 is 15 amino acids long. With 2 bases removed from V and 4 bases from J, the gap between germline ends came to 12 bases. CDR1 is MDHEN, CDR2 SYDVKM, per germline.

This receptor was identified in a female donor with Graves disease. This specimen was peripheral blood mononuclear cells (PBMCs), taken when the disease was refractory, from a patient treated with antithyroid drugs. The chain couples TRBV28 to TRBJ1-5, with a weak D call TRBD1 (5 bases). The CDR3 loop reads CASSLPVGGNQPQHF. Here the CDR3 DNA reads TGTGCCAGCAGTTTACCGGTGGGGGGTAATCAGCCCCAGCATTTT. The complete variable domain, with remaining parts taken from reference TRBV28 and TRBJ1-5, reads DVKVTQSSRYLVKRTGEKVFLECVQDMDHENMFWYRQDPGLGLRLIYFSYDVKMKEKGDIPEGYSVSREKKERFSLILESASTNQTSMYLCASSLPVGGNQPQHFGDGTRLSIL.